The T cell receptor beta chain described here comes from a study of T cell responses to AZD1222 COVID-19 vaccine. Whole-study findings and limits: Reportedly, nearly half the spike-specific TCRs target unmutated variant regions.

TCRdb's table, derived via immunoSEQ multiplex PCR, lists solely in-frame clones and lacks some. The sample lists 140,000 or so clones, approximately 90% occurring once. Concerning this clone: Its antigen is not known.

Unmatched junction bases numbered 14, after V lost 6 bases and J lost 4 bases. The CDR3 has 17 amino acids. Germline assignment: CDR1 MNHEY and CDR2 SVGEGT. This clonotype was obtained from an adult who received the AZD1222 COVID-19 vaccine. The sequencing used peripheral blood, collected 28 days after the second AZD1222 dose. The V gene is TRBV6-2 or TRBV6-3, the J gene TRBJ1-5; TRBD1 agrees at 8 bases. CDR3 residues: CASSPTGQGGLNQPQHF. The CDR3 DNA sequence: TGTGCCAGCAGCCCTACAGGACAGGGAGGCCTAAATCAGCCCCAGCATTTT.